These 7 T cell receptor beta chains share one sample of origin, sequenced in a study of Ad26.COV2.S vaccination and SARS-CoV-2 variants. The method was immunoSEQ multiplex PCR; TCRdb's version includes in-frame clones alone and lacks a portion of them. The table lists roughly 500,000 clones, roughly 87% of them singletons. Treatment given: around 19 received Ad26.COV2.S at low or high dose, single or two shots; about 5 received placebo; per-sample allocation not given. Collection of samples fell on day 63 after the first vaccine or placebo injection. Sequenced material: peripheral blood, taken in a trial of Ad26.COV2.S vaccine versus placebo. The receptors here all came from a person aged 18-60 years who received the Ad26.COV2.S COVID-19 vaccine or a placebo.

V and J are TRBV6-5 and TRBJ2-5; no reliable D call. This CDR3 spans 11 amino acids. Germline CDR1 is MNHEY and CDR2 is SVGAGI. V was trimmed by 7 bases and J by 3 bases, leaving 6 bases between them. CDR3 bases: TGTGCCAGCAAACGAGAAGAGACCCAGTACTTC. It specifies CASKREETQYF.

Only one count was recorded for this clone. The CDR3 DNA is TGTGCCAGCAGTCCACAGGGTTACTATGGCTACACCTTC. This gives the protein CASSPQGYYGYTF. The gene calls are TRBV6-2 or TRBV6-3 and TRBJ1-2, with TRBD1 as a possible D gene (6 bases). CDR1 and CDR2 from the germline V gene are MNHEY and SVGEGT. This CDR3 has 13 residues. Trimming took 5 bases from V and 3 from J, leaving 10 bases between them.

This chain joins TRBV9 and TRBJ2-5, with D tentatively TRBD2 (6 bases). V was clipped by 0 bases and J by 5 bases, with 23 bases between them. The length of the CDR3 is 18 residues. Germline CDR1 and CDR2: SGDLS and YYNGEE. CDR3 nucleotides: TGTGCCAGCAGCGTAGAACCCGGGGGTTTCGGGTGGGAGGAGACCCAGTACTTC. Protein: CASSVEPGGFGWEETQYF.

The V and J genes are TRBV9 and TRBJ1-3; no clear D gene. Germline V gene lookup returns CDR1 SGDLS and CDR2 YYNGEE. Trimming removed 3 bases at V and 3 bases at J, with 22 bases between. The CDR3 is 18 amino acids. DNA for the CDR3: TGTGCCAGCAGCGCTACCCGCGGGGAGGGCCTTCGTGGAAACACCATATATTTT. Amino acids: CASSATRGEGLRGNTIYF.

The V gene is TRBV6-1, the J gene TRBJ1-1; 9 bases agree with TRBD1. CDR1 and CDR2 from the germline V gene are MNHNS and SASEGT. This CDR3 spans 12 amino acids. After removal of 6 bases from V and 9 bases from J, the junction contained 5 bases not matched to a gene. DNA for the CDR3: TGTGCCAGCAGCCGGGACAGGGCTCAAGCTTTCTTT. As protein: CASSRDRAQAFF.

Comment on this clone: The same CDR3 also results from other DNA sequences found in this sample. V is TRBV19 and J is TRBJ1-5; a weak D match, TRBD1 (5 bases). Trimming stripped 5 bases from V and 3 bases from J, with 11 bases between. The CDR3 is 14 amino acids. Per germline, CDR1 LNHDA and CDR2 SQIVND (reference sequence). CDR3 loop: CASSRDSYNQPQHF. CDR3 nucleotide sequence: TGTGCCAGTAGTCGAGACAGTTACAATCAGCCCCAGCATTTT.

The chain is built from TRBV29-1 and TRBJ2-7; TRBD1 agrees at 7 bases. After removal of 5 bases from V and 6 bases from J, the junction contained 13 bases not matched to a gene. The CDR3 consists of 14 residues. Germline V gene data show CDR1 as SQVTM and CDR2 as ANQGSEA. CDR3 bases: TGCAGCGTTCAGACCTGGGACAGTAGTGGCGAGCAGTACTTC. This sequence encodes CSVQTWDSSGEQYF.